This record looks at one TCR beta chain sequence and its context. Its antigen is undetermined. This sample was included in a study of T cell responses to AZD1222 COVID-19 vaccine. Whole-study results and caveats: Just six AZD1222 recipients were seropositive at baseline. Donors skewed white British and female; clonal diversity was possibly underestimated. Targeting of unmutated variant regions was reportedly seen in nearly half of spike-specific TCRs.

This CDR3 has 14 residues. J gave up 8 bases and V 5 bases, and 8 bases lay outside the gene matches. The germline V gene has CDR1 SGHTA and CDR2 FQGNSA. Measured with immunoSEQ multiplex PCR; TCRdb has only the in-frame clones, and not every one. The table includes 80,000 to 100,000 clones, about 89% detected once. Pooling covered second doses at about 4 or about 12 weeks. The clonotype comes from an adult who received the AZD1222 COVID-19 vaccine. Sample: peripheral blood, taken 28 days after the second AZD1222 dose. This chain links TRBV7-2 with TRBJ2-1; 8 positions agree with TRBD1. CDR3 loop: CASSLTGVYDEQFF. The CDR3 DNA reads as TGTGCCAGCAGCCTGACAGGGGTTTATGATGAGCAGTTCTTC.